Listed here are 24 T cell receptor beta chains from one sample, sequenced in a study of T cells in Graves' hyperthyroidism and ophthalmopathy. TCR beta CDR3 sequences were amplified from RNA transcripts. The study used the HTBI primer set for a first-round RT-PCR of the TCR CDR3. TCRdb analysed the multiplex PCR reads with MiXCR anew, one entry per CDR3 protein. The sample carries fewer than 800,000 distinct CDR3 sequences, roughly 15% recorded once. The sequenced material came from blood. The source of these receptors is a man younger than 35 with Graves' hyperthyroidism.

V and J are TRBV4-2 and TRBJ2-1; TRBD1 matches at 8 bases. This CDR3 comprises 17 residues. Germline V CDR1 and CDR2: LGHNA, YNFKEQ. V gave up 3 bases and J gave up 7 bases; unmatched junction bases: 14. The CDR3 reads CASSHPDRAILVNEQFF. CDR3 sequence (DNA): TGTGCCAGCAGCCACCCGGACAGGGCTATATTGGTGAATGAGCAGTTCTTC.

This clonotype showed up many times. The rearrangement links TRBV28 to TRBJ2-2; 15 nucleotides align to TRBD2. The CDR3 has 17 amino acids. Germline V gives CDR1 MDHEN, CDR2 SYDVKM. Trimming removed 4 bases from V and 4 bases from J; junction bases left unmatched: 4. CDR3 nucleotide sequence: TGTGCCAGCAGTTCGGGACTAGCGGGAGGCGGCACCGGGGAGCTGTTTTTT. This translates into CASSSGLAGGGTGELFF.

In its sample, this clonotype was seen many times. The genes are TRBV6-1 and TRBJ2-3; a weak D match, TRBD2 (6 bases). Per germline, CDR1 MNHNS and CDR2 SASEGT. V lost 6 bases to trimming and J lost 4 bases, with 14 bases between them. This CDR3 has 14 residues. The CDR3, as DNA: TGTGCCAGCAGACGGAGGAGGGTCTCAGATACGCAGTATTTT. This codes for CASRRRRVSDTQYF.

This chain joins TRBV12-3 or TRBV12-4 and TRBJ2-7, with D perhaps TRBD1 (6 bases). V was cut by 5 bases and J by 3 bases, with 14 bases left in between. The CDR3 runs 14 residues. CDR3 loop: CASSAPKGGYEQYF. The CDR3 DNA follows: TGTGCCAGCAGTGCGCCCAAAGGGGGCTACGAGCAGTACTTC.

This clonotype was detected a few times. The chain joins TRBV27 to TRBJ1-1; 8 bases are a match to TRBD1. V gave up 2 bases and J gave up 4 bases; unmatched junction bases: 9. The CDR3 has 16 residues. Germline V CDR1 and CDR2: MNHEY, SMNVEV (reference sequence). This CDR3 reads CASSLGTGAEATEAFF. CDR3 nucleotide sequence: TGTGCCAGCAGTTTAGGGACAGGTGCGGAGGCCACTGAAGCTTTCTTT.

In its sample, this clonotype was seen a few times. This chain links TRBV15 with TRBJ2-5; 10 bases are shared with TRBD2. The germline gives CDR1 LNHNV, CDR2 YYDKDF (reference sequence). The CDR3 runs 16 residues. J lost 2 bases, V lost 1 base, and 4 bases had no gene match. The CDR3 DNA follows: TGTGCCACCAGCAGAGGGACTAGCGGCCCTCAAGAGACCCAGTACTTC. It yields the protein CATSRGTSGPQETQYF.

Ten or more counts support this clonotype. V is TRBV7-9 and J is TRBJ2-1; TRBD1 matches at 9 bases. The CDR3 is 14 amino acids. Looked up from germline, CDR1 is SEHNR and CDR2 is FQNEAQ (reference sequence). Trimming at V came to 7 bases and at J to 6 bases, leaving 7 bases not matched to a gene. The CDR3 DNA reads as TGTGCCAGCACAACGGGACAGGGTGGCAATGAGCAGTTCTTC. Translating gives CASTTGQGGNEQFF.

This clonotype was observed at least ten times. The V gene is TRBV30, the J gene TRBJ2-1, with 8 bases lining up with TRBD2. The V segment lost 8 bases and the J segment 3 bases; nucleotides outside the gene matches: 6. Looked up from germline, CDR1 is GTSNPN and CDR2 is SVGIG (reference sequence). This CDR3 spans 13 amino acids. As DNA, the CDR3 is TGTGCCGGTTCGGGACTAGTCTACAATGAGCAGTTCTTC. This codes for CAGSGLVYNEQFF.

A note on this clonotype: This may be a read error, as it is one base from a much larger clone. The rearrangement uses TRBV12-3 or TRBV12-4 and TRBJ2-7, with 11 bases that match TRBD2. The V gene end was trimmed by 8 bases and the J gene end by 5 bases; junction bases not matched to a gene: 11. The CDR3 length is 15 residues. CDR3 bases: TGTGCCAGCCTGGGGCCTAGCGGGAGGCGAAACGAGCAGTACTTC. It codes for CASLGPSGRRNEQYF.

Of note for this clonotype: Mismatch with germline at one junction end may stem from a read error. J is TRBJ2-2 and V is TRBV10-1; TRBD1 agrees at 7 bases. Germline CDR1 WNHNN, CDR2 SYGVQD (reference sequence). The CDR3 spans 15 residues. The CDR3 nucleotides are TGCGCCAGCAGTGAGAGCAGGGGGAACACCGGGAAGCTGTTTTTT. Amino acid sequence: CASSESRGNTGKLFF.

This clonotype was observed a handful of times. The rearrangement joins TRBV10-3 to TRBJ2-7; 9 bases are shared with TRBD2. The germline V gene has CDR1 ENHRY and CDR2 SYGVKD. The CDR3 contains 20 residues. Trimming removed 6 bases from V and 2 bases from J; junction bases left unmatched: 23. CDR3 DNA: TGTGCCATCAGGCGGGACAGTGGTGCCGGCTTTCCTAGCGGGACCTACGAGCAGTACTTC. It is translated as CAIRRDSGAGFPSGTYEQYF.

The chain recombines TRBV28 with TRBJ1-5; weak D call: TRBD1 (5 bases). With 5 bases removed from V and 7 bases from J, the gap between germline ends came to 15 bases. Germline V CDR1 and CDR2: MDHEN, SYDVKM. This CDR3 has 14 amino acids. DNA of the CDR3: TGTGCCAGCAGTGAGACCGTTTGGGGGCAGCCCCAGCATTTT. This encodes CASSETVWGQPQHF. Supplemented by reference TRBV28 and TRBJ1-5, the full variable domain reads DVKVTQSSRYLVKRTGEKVFLECVQDMDHENMFWYRQDPGLGLRLIYFSYDVKMKEKGDIPEGYSVSREKKERFSLILESASTNQTSMYLCASSETVWGQPQHFGDGTRLSIL.

The chain couples TRBV4-1 to TRBJ1-1; TRBD1 agrees at 7 bases. Germline CDR1 reads MGHRA; CDR2 reads YSYEKL. J was trimmed by 5 bases and V by 0 bases; bases with no gene match: 9. The CDR3 runs 16 residues. The DNA of the CDR3 is TGCGCCAGCAGCCAAGATAGGCAGGGGGTGGATACTGAAGCTTTCTTT. This sequence encodes CASSQDRQGVDTEAFF.

This clonotype was counted many times. This chain joins TRBV30 and TRBJ1-5, with no clear D. The CDR3 is 15 residues long. The ends were cut back, 2 bases at V and 3 bases at J, with 14 bases in the middle. Germline V CDR1 and CDR2: GTSNPN, SVGIG (reference sequence). In DNA form, the CDR3 reads TGTGCCTGGAGTCCCCCGGGCGCTCCCAATCAGCCCCAGCATTTT. This encodes CAWSPPGAPNQPQHF.

The chain links TRBV7-8 to TRBJ2-3; a weak D match, TRBD2 (6 bases). The CDR3 has 15 amino acids. The V gene's germline CDR1 is SGHVS and CDR2 FQNEAQ. V was cut by 2 bases and J by 4 bases, with 13 bases left in between. The CDR3 region is CASSLTTSGSDTQYF. DNA of the CDR3: TGTGCCAGCAGCTTAACGACTAGTGGGTCAGATACGCAGTATTTT.

The V gene is TRBV12-3 or TRBV12-4, the J gene TRBJ1-5; D perhaps matches TRBD1 (6 bases). V was pared by 5 bases and J by 3 bases, with 11 bases between. CDR3 length: 14 residues. CDR3 in DNA: TGTGCCAGCAGTGGGACACACTTCAATCAGCCCCAGCATTTT. This codes for CASSGTHFNQPQHF.

The sample holds many counts of this clonotype. CDR3 nucleotides: TGTGCCAGCAGCTTAGGAGCAGGGACCTCCGGGCAGTACTTC. As protein: CASSLGAGTSGQYF. The V call is TRBV11-3, the J call TRBJ2-7; D possibly uses TRBD1 or TRBD2 (5 bases each). Trimming cost V 1 base and J 9 bases, with 16 bases left between them. The germline V gene has CDR1 SGHNT and CDR2 YENEEA. There are 14 residues in the CDR3.

This clonotype has a count of ten or more. This chain links TRBV7-9 with TRBJ2-3, with no clear D. This CDR3 contains 13 residues. Trimming removed 5 bases at V and 0 bases at J, with 6 bases between. Germline V CDR1 and CDR2: SEHNR, FQNEAQ (reference sequence). Here the CDR3 DNA reads TGTGCCAGCAGCCATCCTAGCACAGATACGCAGTATTTT. Its translation: CASSHPSTDTQYF.

Only a few counts were recorded for this clonotype. At one end, the junction sequence differs from germline, possibly due to a read error. The chain uses TRBV5-6 and TRBJ2-5; 10 positions agree with TRBD2. This CDR3 is built from 16 residues. CDR1 and CDR2 from the germline V gene are SGHDT and YYEEEE. The CDR3 is CVSSRRTSGNFETQYF. The CDR3 bases are TGTGTCAGCAGCCGGCGGACTAGCGGTAATTTCGAGACCCAGTACTTC.

The V call is TRBV27, the J call TRBJ2-4; 7 nucleotides line up with TRBD1. The trim removed 3 bases at V and 1 base at J, leaving 3 bases unmatched. Germline V CDR1 and CDR2: MNHEY, SMNVEV (reference sequence). This CDR3 region has 15 residues. CDR3 coding DNA: TGTGCCAGCAGTTTGACAGGGTATGCCAAAAACATTCAGTACTTC. It is translated as CASSLTGYAKNIQYF.

This clonotype was recorded at least ten times. The V gene is TRBV12-5, the J gene TRBJ2-7; D is uncertain. The CDR3 totals 16 residues. Germline values: CDR1 LGHNT, CDR2 FRNRAP. Trimming shortened V by 1 base and J by 6 bases, and 19 bases separated the two germline ends. CDR3 protein: CASGLALGGRFREQYF. The CDR3 region has the DNA TGTGCTAGTGGTTTGGCCCTGGGTGGTAGGTTCCGCGAGCAGTACTTC. Using reference TRBV12-5 and TRBJ2-7 for the parts outside the CDR3, the full variable domain is DARVTQTPRHKVTEMGQEVTMRCQPILGHNTVFWYRQTMMQGLELLAYFRNRAPLDDSGMPKDRFSAEMPDATLATLKIQPSEPRDSAVYFCASGLALGGRFREQYFGPGTRLTVT.

This clonotype was seen at least ten times. The rearrangement links TRBV28 to TRBJ2-5, with D possibly being TRBD1 (6 bases). Germline V gene sequence: CDR1 MDHEN, CDR2 SYDVKM. This CDR3 has 14 amino acids. Trimming stripped 5 bases from V and 1 base from J, with 11 bases between. The CDR3 spells CASSPGQFQETQYF. For the CDR3, the DNA is TGTGCCAGCAGTCCAGGACAGTTCCAAGAGACCCAGTACTTC.

The sample holds a few counts of this clonotype. The J gene is TRBJ2-7, the V gene TRBV15, with D unresolved. Germline V lookup: CDR1 LNHNV, CDR2 YYDKDF (reference sequence). V was shortened by 5 bases and J by 0 bases, with 11 bases between the two germline ends. The length of the CDR3 is 14 residues. CDR3 residues: CATSQGFSSYEQYF. CDR3 coding DNA: TGTGCCACCAGCCAAGGGTTCAGCTCCTACGAGCAGTACTTC.

This chain joins TRBV4-3 and TRBJ2-2; the D is unclear. V gave up 0 bases and J gave up 1 base, with 9 bases separating them. The germline V gene encodes CDR1 LGHNA and CDR2 YSLEER. The CDR3 extends over 16 amino acids. CDR3 residues: CASSQDWPVNTGELFF. The CDR3 DNA follows: TGCGCCAGCAGCCAAGATTGGCCCGTGAACACCGGGGAGCTGTTTTTT.